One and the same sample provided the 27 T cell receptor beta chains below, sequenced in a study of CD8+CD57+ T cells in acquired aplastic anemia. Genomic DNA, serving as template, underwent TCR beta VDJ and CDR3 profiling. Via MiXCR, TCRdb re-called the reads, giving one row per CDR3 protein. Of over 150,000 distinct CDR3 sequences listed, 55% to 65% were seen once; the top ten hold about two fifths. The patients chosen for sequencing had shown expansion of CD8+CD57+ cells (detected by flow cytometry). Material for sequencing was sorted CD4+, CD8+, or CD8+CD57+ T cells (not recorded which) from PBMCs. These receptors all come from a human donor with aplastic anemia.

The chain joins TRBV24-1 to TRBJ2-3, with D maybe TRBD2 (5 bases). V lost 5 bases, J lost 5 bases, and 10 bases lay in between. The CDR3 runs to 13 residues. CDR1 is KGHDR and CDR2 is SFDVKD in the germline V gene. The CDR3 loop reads CATSGSGRDTQYF. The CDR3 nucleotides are TGTGCCACCAGTGGTTCGGGGAGAGATACGCAGTATTTT.

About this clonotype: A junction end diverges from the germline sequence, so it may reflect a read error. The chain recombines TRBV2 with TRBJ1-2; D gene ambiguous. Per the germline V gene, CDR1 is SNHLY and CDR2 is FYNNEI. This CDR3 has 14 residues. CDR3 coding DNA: TGCGCTCTTCTTTCCACTCTAGCTAACTATGGCTACACCTTC. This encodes CALLSTLANYGYTF.

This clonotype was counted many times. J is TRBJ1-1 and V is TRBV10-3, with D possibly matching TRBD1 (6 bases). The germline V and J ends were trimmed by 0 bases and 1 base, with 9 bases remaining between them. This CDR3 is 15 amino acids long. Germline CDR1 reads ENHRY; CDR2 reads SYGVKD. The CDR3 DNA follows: TGTGCCATCAGTGAGTCAGCAGGGGAGAACACTGAAGCTTTCTTT. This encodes CAISESAGENTEAFF.

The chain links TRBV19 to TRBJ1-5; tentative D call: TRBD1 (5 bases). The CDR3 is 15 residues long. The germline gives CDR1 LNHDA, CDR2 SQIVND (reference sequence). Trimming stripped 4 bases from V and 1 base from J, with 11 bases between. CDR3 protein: CASSTTRDSNQPQHF. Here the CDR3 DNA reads TGTGCCAGTAGTACTACTAGGGACAGCAATCAGCCCCAGCATTTT.

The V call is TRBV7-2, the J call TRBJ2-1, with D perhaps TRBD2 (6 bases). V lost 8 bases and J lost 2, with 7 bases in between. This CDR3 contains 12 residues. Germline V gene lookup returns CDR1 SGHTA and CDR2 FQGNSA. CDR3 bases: TGTGCCAGCGGGGGGACCTACAATGAGCAGTTCTTC. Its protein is CASGGTYNEQFF.

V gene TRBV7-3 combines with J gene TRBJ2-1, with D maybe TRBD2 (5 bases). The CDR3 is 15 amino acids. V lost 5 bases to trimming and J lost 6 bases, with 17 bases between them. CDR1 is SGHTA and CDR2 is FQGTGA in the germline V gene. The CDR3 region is CASSRDPSRGNEQFF. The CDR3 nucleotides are TGTGCCAGCAGCCGCGACCCGTCCCGGGGCAATGAGCAGTTCTTC.

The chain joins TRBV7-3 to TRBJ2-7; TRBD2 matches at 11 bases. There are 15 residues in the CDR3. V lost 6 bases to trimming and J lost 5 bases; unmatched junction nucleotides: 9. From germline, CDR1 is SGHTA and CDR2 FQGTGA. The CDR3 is CASSQLLAGVDEQYF. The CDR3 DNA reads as TGTGCCAGCAGTCAATTACTAGCGGGAGTAGACGAGCAGTACTTC.

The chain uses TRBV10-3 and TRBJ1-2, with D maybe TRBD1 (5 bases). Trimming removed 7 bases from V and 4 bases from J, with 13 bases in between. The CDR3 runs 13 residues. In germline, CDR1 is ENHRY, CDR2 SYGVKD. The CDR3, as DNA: TGTGCCATCACGGGACTCCCGGCCTATGGCTACACCTTC. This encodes CAITGLPAYGYTF.

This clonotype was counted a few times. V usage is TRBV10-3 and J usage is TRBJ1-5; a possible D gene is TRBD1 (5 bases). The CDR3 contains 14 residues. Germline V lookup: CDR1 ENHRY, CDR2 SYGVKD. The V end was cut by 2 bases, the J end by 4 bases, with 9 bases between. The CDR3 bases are TGTGCCATCAGTGAGGACCGGGGGAATCAGCCCCAGCATTTT. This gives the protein CAISEDRGNQPQHF.

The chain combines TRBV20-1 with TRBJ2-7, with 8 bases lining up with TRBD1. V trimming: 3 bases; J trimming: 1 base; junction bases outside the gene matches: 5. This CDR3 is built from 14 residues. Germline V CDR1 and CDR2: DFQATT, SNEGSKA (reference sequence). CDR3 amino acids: CSARTGASSYEQYF. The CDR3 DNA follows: TGCAGTGCTAGGACAGGGGCCAGTTCCTACGAGCAGTACTTC.

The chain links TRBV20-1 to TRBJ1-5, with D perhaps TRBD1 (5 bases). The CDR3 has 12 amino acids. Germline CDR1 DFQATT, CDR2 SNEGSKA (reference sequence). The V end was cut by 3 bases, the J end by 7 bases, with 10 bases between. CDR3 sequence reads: CSARRGGQPQHF. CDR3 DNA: TGCAGTGCTAGGCGGGGGGGACAGCCCCAGCATTTT.

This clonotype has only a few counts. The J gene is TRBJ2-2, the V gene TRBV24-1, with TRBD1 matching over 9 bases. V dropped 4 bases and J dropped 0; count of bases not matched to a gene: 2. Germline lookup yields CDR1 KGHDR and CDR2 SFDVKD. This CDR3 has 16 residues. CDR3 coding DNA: TGTGCCACCAGTGACCGGACAGGGGCGAACACCGGGGAGCTGTTTTTT. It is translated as CATSDRTGANTGELFF.

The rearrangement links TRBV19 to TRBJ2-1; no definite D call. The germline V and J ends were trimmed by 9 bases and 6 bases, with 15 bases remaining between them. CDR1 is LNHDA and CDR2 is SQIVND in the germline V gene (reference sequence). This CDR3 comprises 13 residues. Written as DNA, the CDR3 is TGTGCCAGCAGCGCCGGAAACCGCAATGAGCAGTTCTTC. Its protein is CASSAGNRNEQFF. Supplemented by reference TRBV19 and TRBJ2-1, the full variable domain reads DGGITQSPKYLFRKEGQNVTLSCEQNLNHDAMYWYRQDPGQGLRLIYYSQIVNDFQKGDIAEGYSVSREKKESFPLTVTSAQKNPTAFYLCASSAGNRNEQFFGPGTRLTVL.

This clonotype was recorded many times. CDR3 coding DNA: TGTGCCAGCAGCTTATACCCTGAAGCTTTCTTT. It is translated as CASSLYPEAFF. The V and J genes are TRBV11-2 and TRBJ1-1, with no clear D. The CDR3 consists of 11 residues. The germline CDR1 and CDR2 sequences are SGHAT and FQNNGV. V was clipped by 2 bases and J by 6 bases, with 4 bases between them. Drawing the rest from reference TRBV11-2 and TRBJ1-1, the complete variable domain is EAGVAQSPRYKIIEKRQSVAFWCNPISGHATLYWYQQILGQGPKLLIQFQNNGVVDDSQLPKDRFSAERLKGVDSTLKIQPAKLEDSAVYLCASSLYPEAFFGQGTRLTVV.

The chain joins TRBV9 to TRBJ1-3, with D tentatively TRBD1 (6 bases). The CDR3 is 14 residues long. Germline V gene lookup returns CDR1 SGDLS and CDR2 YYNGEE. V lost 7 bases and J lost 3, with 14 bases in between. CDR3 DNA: TGTGCCAGCGGGAATGGAGGGGGTGGAAACACCATATATTTT. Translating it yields CASGNGGGGNTIYF. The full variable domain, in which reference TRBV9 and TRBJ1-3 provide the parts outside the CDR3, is DSGVTQTPKHLITATGQRVTLRCSPRSGDLSVYWYQQSLDQGLQFLIQYYNGEERAKGNILERFSAQQFPDLHSELNLSSLELGDSALYFCASGNGGGGNTIYFGEGSWLTVV.

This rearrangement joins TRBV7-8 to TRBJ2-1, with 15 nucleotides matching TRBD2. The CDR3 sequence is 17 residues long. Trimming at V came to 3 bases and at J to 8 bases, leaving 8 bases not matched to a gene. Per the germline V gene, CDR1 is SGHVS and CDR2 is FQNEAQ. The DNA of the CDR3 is TGTGCCAGCAGCTTCCACGGACTAGCGGGGGGGCAGCATGAGCAGTTCTTC. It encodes CASSFHGLAGGQHEQFF. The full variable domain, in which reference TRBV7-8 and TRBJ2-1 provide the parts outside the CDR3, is GAGVSQSPRYKVAKRGQDVALRCDPISGHVSLFWYQQALGQGPEFLTYFQNEAQLDKSGLPSDRFFAERPEGSVSTLKIQRTQQEDSAVYLCASSFHGLAGGQHEQFFGPGTRLTVL.

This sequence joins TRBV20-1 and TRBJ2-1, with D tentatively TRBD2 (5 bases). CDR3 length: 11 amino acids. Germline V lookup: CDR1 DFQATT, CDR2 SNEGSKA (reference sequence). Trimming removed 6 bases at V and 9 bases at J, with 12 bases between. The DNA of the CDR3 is TGCAGTGCCCGGGGTGGGATTGAGCAGTTCTTC. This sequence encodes CSARGGIEQFF.

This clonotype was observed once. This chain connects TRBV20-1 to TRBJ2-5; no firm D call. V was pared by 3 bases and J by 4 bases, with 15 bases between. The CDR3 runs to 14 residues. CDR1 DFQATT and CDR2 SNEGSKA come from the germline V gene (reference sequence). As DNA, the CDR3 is TGCAGTGCTAGTTACGGCTCCGAAGGAGAGACCCAGTACTTC. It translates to CSASYGSEGETQYF.

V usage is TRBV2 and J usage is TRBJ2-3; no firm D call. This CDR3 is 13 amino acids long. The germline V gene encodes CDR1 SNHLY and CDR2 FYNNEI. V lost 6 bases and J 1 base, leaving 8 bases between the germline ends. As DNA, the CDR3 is TGTGCCAGCAGGGTGGAAGGCACAGATACGCAGTATTTT. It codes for CASRVEGTDTQYF.

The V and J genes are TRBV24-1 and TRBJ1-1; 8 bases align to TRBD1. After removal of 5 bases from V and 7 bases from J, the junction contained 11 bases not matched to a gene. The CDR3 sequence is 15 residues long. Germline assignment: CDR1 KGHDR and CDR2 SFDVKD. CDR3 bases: TGTGCCACCAGTGTCCTACAGGGGGGTGGTGGTGAAGCTTTCTTT. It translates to CATSVLQGGGGEAFF.

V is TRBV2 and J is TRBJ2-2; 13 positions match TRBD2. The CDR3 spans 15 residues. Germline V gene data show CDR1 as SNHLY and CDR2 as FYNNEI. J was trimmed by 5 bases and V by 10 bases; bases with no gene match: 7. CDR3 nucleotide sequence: TGTGCCACCTTACTAGCGGGGGGGAATACCGGGGAGCTGTTTTTT. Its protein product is CATLLAGGNTGELFF.

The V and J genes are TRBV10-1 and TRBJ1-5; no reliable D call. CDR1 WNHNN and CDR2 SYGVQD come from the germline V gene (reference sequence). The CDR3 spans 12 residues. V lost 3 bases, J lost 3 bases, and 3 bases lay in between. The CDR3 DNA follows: TGCGCCAGCAGTGACCCCAATCAGCCCCAGCATTTT. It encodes CASSDPNQPQHF.

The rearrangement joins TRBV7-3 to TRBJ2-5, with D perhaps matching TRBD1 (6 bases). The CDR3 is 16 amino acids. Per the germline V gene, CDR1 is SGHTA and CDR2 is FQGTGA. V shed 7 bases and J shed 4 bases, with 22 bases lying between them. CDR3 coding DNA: TGTGCCAGCACGGCCTACAGGGAAGGGTTGGGAGAGACCCAGTACTTC. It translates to CASTAYREGLGETQYF.

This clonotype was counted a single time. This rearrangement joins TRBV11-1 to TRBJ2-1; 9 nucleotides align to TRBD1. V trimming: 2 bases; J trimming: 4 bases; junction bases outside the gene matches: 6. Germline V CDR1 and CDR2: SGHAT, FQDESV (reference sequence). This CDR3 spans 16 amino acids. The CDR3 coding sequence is TGTGCCAGCAGCTTAACACGGGACAGGGCATACAATGAGCAGTTCTTC. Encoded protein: CASSLTRDRAYNEQFF.

The CDR3 region has the DNA TGTGCCAGCACTCTAGCGGACTCCCGCCCCACCGGGGAGCTGTTTTTT. Amino acids: CASTLADSRPTGELFF. J is TRBJ2-2 and V is TRBV2; 7 nucleotides agree with TRBD2. This CDR3 has 16 residues. Unmatched junction bases numbered 12, after V lost 7 bases and J lost 4 bases. The germline CDR1 and CDR2 sequences are SNHLY and FYNNEI.

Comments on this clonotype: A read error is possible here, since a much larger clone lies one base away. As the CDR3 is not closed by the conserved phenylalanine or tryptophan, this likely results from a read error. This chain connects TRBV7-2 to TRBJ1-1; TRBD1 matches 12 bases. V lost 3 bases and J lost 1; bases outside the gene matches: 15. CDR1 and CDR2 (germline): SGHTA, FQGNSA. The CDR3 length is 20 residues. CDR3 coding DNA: TGTGCCAGCAGCTTTCCTCAAGATATCATGGGACAGGGGGCGAACACTGAAGCTTTCCTT. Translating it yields CASSFPQDIMGQGANTEAFL.

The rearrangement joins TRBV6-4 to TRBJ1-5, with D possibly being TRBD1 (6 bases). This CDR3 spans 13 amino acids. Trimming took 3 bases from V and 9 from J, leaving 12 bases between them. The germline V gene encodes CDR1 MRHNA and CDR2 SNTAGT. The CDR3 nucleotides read TGTGCCAGCAGTGAAGTGGGGGGGCCGCCCCAGCATTTT. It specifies CASSEVGGPPQHF.